Listed here are 24 T cell receptor beta chains from one sample, sequenced in a study of cytomegalovirus exposure and HLA in healthy donors. 60 Vbeta and 13 Jbeta primers were used in PCR. Only in-frame clones appear in the TCRdb table, and some are missing; sequencing was by immunoSEQ multiplex PCR. Here the sample spans about 67,000 clones, 80% to 90% being singletons. Sequenced: PBMCs. All receptors derive from a woman aged 25 to 39 in good health and CMV-seronegative.

The V call is TRBV9, the J call TRBJ2-5; 10 bases map to TRBD2. The CDR3 is 16 residues long. V was pared by 0 bases and J by 3 bases, with 5 bases of the junction left unmatched. Per the germline V gene, CDR1 is SGDLS and CDR2 is YYNGEE. The CDR3 coding sequence is TGTGCCAGCAGCGTAGTCAATAGCGGGGGGAAAGAGACCCAGTACTTC. Translated, it gives CASSVVNSGGKETQYF. Full variable domain (remainder filled in from reference TRBV9 and TRBJ2-5): DSGVTQTPKHLITATGQRVTLRCSPRSGDLSVYWYQQSLDQGLQFLIQYYNGEERAKGNILERFSAQQFPDLHSELNLSSLELGDSALYFCASSVVNSGGKETQYFGPGTRLLVL.

The chain carries TRBV5-1 and TRBJ1-4, with D perhaps TRBD1 (5 bases). CDR1 and CDR2 (germline): SGHRS, YFSETQ. Trimming took off 2 bases at V and 7 bases at J, with 12 bases between the two ends. This CDR3 is 14 amino acids long. The CDR3 here is CASSFDSQSEKLFF. Written as DNA, the CDR3 is TGCGCCAGCAGCTTCGACAGCCAGAGTGAAAAACTGTTTTTT.

The V call is TRBV2, the J call TRBJ2-7; 12 nucleotides align to TRBD2. The CDR3 extends over 15 amino acids. CDR1 SNHLY and CDR2 FYNNEI come from the germline V gene. V shed 4 bases, J shed 3 bases, and the junction held 4 bases outside the gene matches. The DNA of the CDR3 is TGTGCCAGCAGTGCTGGACTAGCGGGGATCTACGAGCAGTACTTC. Its protein is CASSAGLAGIYEQYF.

Only a few counts were recorded for this clone. This sequence joins TRBV19 and TRBJ2-2, with 11 positions matching TRBD1. J gave up 6 bases and V 4 bases, and 4 bases lay outside the gene matches. The CDR3 contains 15 residues. CDR1 LNHDA and CDR2 SQIVND come from the germline V gene (reference sequence). In DNA form, the CDR3 reads TGTGCCAGTAGTACTCAGGGACAGGGGGCCGGGGAGCTGTTTTTT. It translates to CASSTQGQGAGELFF.

Concerning this clone: This CDR3 is also generated by other DNA sequences in the sample. This chain joins TRBV6-5 and TRBJ1-6, with no clear D. The germline V gene encodes CDR1 MNHEY and CDR2 SVGAGI. The germline V and J ends were trimmed by 3 bases and 0 bases, with 9 bases remaining between them. The CDR3 runs 16 residues. The chain's CDR3 is CASSYSGSSYNSPLHF. The CDR3, as DNA: TGTGCCAGCAGTTATTCGGGAAGCTCCTATAATTCACCCCTCCACTTT.

For this clone: Relative to the germline gene, one junction end is altered; a read error may explain this. The V call is TRBV6-1, the J call TRBJ2-3; a weak D match, TRBD1 (5 bases). CDR3 length: 14 residues. The germline V gene has CDR1 MNHNS and CDR2 SASEGT. CDR3 sequence: CAGSVQAHTDTQYF. The CDR3 DNA reads TGTGCCGGCAGTGTACAGGCTCACACAGATACGCAGTATTTT.

This clone was recorded once. The gene calls are TRBV10-2 and TRBJ1-6; the D is unclear. Germline V CDR1 and CDR2: WSHSY, SAAADI. Deletions cut 0 bases from V and 7 bases from J, with 7 bases between. This CDR3 has 14 residues. The CDR3 protein is CASSESRRNSPLHF. The CDR3 region has the DNA TGCGCCAGCAGTGAGTCGAGGCGAAATTCACCCCTCCACTTT.

The V and J genes are TRBV19 and TRBJ2-2; a weak D match, TRBD1 (6 bases). The CDR3 is made up of 16 amino acids. Trimming removed 0 bases at V and 4 bases at J, with 12 bases between. The V gene's germline CDR1 is LNHDA and CDR2 SQIVND (reference sequence). Written as DNA, the CDR3 is TGTGCCAGTAGTATAGATCTATTAGGGGGCACCGGGGAGCTGTTTTTT. Protein sequence: CASSIDLLGGTGELFF. The full variable domain, completed using reference TRBV19 and TRBJ2-2, is DGGITQSPKYLFRKEGQNVTLSCEQNLNHDAMYWYRQDPGQGLRLIYYSQIVNDFQKGDIAEGYSVSREKKESFPLTVTSAQKNPTAFYLCASSIDLLGGTGELFFGEGSRLTVL.

The CDR3 is CASSLGTGDYGYTF. In DNA form, the CDR3 reads TGTGCCAGCAGCTTGGGTACAGGTGACTATGGCTACACCTTC. This chain uses TRBV5-8 with TRBJ1-2, with a possible D match to TRBD1 (5 bases). The length of the CDR3 is 14 residues. V gave up 0 bases and J gave up 3 bases, with 9 bases separating them. Germline-derived CDR1 and CDR2 are SGHTS and YDEGEE.

The V gene is TRBV18, the J gene TRBJ1-2; 7 bases are shared with TRBD1. V lost 1 base, J lost 4 bases, and 0 bases stayed unmatched. CDR3 length equals 13 residues. Germline CDR1 KGHSH, CDR2 LQKENI. The CDR3 coding sequence is TGTGCCAGCTCACCACGACAGGGCTATGGCTACACCTTC. Protein product: CASSPRQGYGYTF.

The chain uses TRBV4-1 and TRBJ1-5, with 7 bases identical to TRBD1. Germline values: CDR1 MGHRA, CDR2 YSYEKL. The CDR3 runs to 15 residues. With V trimmed by 4 bases and J by 1 base, 4 bases remained unmatched. The CDR3 sequence: CASSLQGLSNQPQHF. In nucleotides, the CDR3 is TGCGCCAGCAGCCTACAGGGGCTAAGCAATCAGCCCCAGCATTTT.

V gene TRBV5-4 combines with J gene TRBJ1-2; no clear D. The CDR3 sequence is 12 residues long. Germline V gene lookup returns CDR1 SGHNT and CDR2 YYREEE (reference sequence). The ends were cut back, 0 bases at V and 7 bases at J, with 7 bases in the middle. The CDR3 nucleotides are TGTGCCAGCAGCTTGGGTGGCTCTGGCTACACCTTC. It specifies CASSLGGSGYTF.

The count of this clone is one. The chain couples TRBV7-9 to TRBJ2-1; weak D call: TRBD2 (5 bases). Between the trimmed V and J ends, which lost 1 base and 2 bases, there was a span of 12 bases. The CDR3 spans 16 residues. Germline loops: CDR1 SEHNR, CDR2 FQNEAQ (reference sequence). The CDR3 loop is CASSLVLGVTYNEQFF. In DNA form, the CDR3 reads TGTGCCAGCAGCTTAGTCCTCGGGGTCACCTACAATGAGCAGTTCTTC.

This chain uses TRBV5-1 with TRBJ2-7, with 10 bases that match TRBD1. Germline CDR1 is SGHRS and CDR2 is YFSETQ. V lost 4 bases and J lost 5; bases outside the gene matches: 9. The CDR3 has 15 residues. The CDR3 DNA reads TGCGCCAGCAGCCTAATCCCGGGACAGGGGAACGAGCAGTACTTC. Its protein is CASSLIPGQGNEQYF. Looking up the rest from reference TRBV5-1 and TRBJ2-7 gives the full variable domain: KAGVTQTPRYLIKTRGQQVTLSCSPISGHRSVSWYQQTPGQGLQFLFEYFSETQRNKGNFPGRFSGRQFSNSRSEMNVSTLELGDSALYLCASSLIPGQGNEQYFGPGTRLTVT.

The chain carries TRBV9 and TRBJ1-4, with 9 bases aligning to TRBD1. V dropped 3 bases and J dropped 10; count of bases not matched to a gene: 7. Germline CDR1 is SGDLS and CDR2 is YYNGEE. CDR3 length: 14 residues. The CDR3 protein is CASSEGTGLGKLFF. The CDR3 DNA reads TGTGCCAGCAGCGAGGGGACAGGGCTTGGAAAACTGTTTTTT.

The chain couples TRBV19 to TRBJ2-7, with a tentative D call TRBD1 (7 bases). Trimming removed 8 bases from V and 4 bases from J, with 15 bases in between. Germline lookup yields CDR1 LNHDA and CDR2 SQIVND (reference sequence). The CDR3 extends over 13 amino acids. The CDR3 spells CASGRRGQYEQYF. The CDR3 DNA sequence: TGTGCCAGTGGTAGGAGGGGGCAGTACGAGCAGTACTTC.

The chain couples TRBV9 to TRBJ2-7; possibly TRBD1 for D (6 bases). The V gene's germline CDR1 is SGDLS and CDR2 YYNGEE. The V gene lost 4 bases and the J gene lost 2 bases, with 16 bases spanning the gap. The CDR3 is made up of 15 amino acids. The CDR3 loop reads CASSPSTGKPYEQYF. The CDR3 region has the DNA TGTGCCAGCAGCCCCTCTACAGGGAAACCCTACGAGCAGTACTTC.

The chain combines TRBV6-6 with TRBJ2-5; 10 bases agree with TRBD1. The tail of the sequence fits TRBJ2-7 better, so the J call may be wrong. The CDR3 totals 15 residues. Germline V CDR1 and CDR2: MNHNY, SVGAGI (reference sequence). CDR3 amino acids: CASSSPDRGPDEQYF. The CDR3 coding sequence is TGTGCCAGCAGTAGCCCAGACAGGGGGCCCGACGAGCAGTACTTC.

This clone was seen a few times. The chain links TRBV9 to TRBJ1-5; D is ambiguous. The CDR3 runs to 14 residues. Germline V CDR1 and CDR2: SGDLS, YYNGEE. Deletions cut 0 bases from V and 4 bases from J, with 8 bases between. The CDR3 DNA follows: TGTGCCAGCAGCGTAGGGGCTACTAATCAGCCCCAGCATTTT. Translated, it gives CASSVGATNQPQHF.

V and J are TRBV30 and TRBJ1-5; the D is unclear. This CDR3 is 14 amino acids long. In germline, CDR1 is GTSNPN, CDR2 SVGIG (reference sequence). The V and J ends lost 1 base and 0 bases respectively, with 7 bases between them. The CDR3 loop is CAWSGLNSNQPQHF. CDR3 sequence (DNA): TGTGCCTGGAGTGGCCTAAATAGCAATCAGCCCCAGCATTTT.

CDR3 DNA sequence: TGTGCCAGCAGGAGCTATAGCAATCAGCCCCAGCATTTT. Amino acids: CASRSYSNQPQHF. V is TRBV6-1 and J is TRBJ1-5; D is uncertain. V lost 6 bases and J 0 bases, leaving 6 bases between the germline ends. Looked up from germline, CDR1 is MNHNS and CDR2 is SASEGT. CDR3 length equals 13 residues.

The chain combines TRBV9 with TRBJ2-3, with a weak D call TRBD2 (5 bases). The CDR3 consists of 14 residues. The germline V and J ends were trimmed by 5 bases and 9 bases, with 19 bases remaining between them. The germline CDR1 and CDR2 sequences are SGDLS and YYNGEE. The CDR3: CASRRGLEAGTQYF. The CDR3 DNA reads as TGTGCCAGCAGGAGAGGGCTCGAGGCAGGCACGCAGTATTTT. The full variable domain, completed using reference TRBV9 and TRBJ2-3, is DSGVTQTPKHLITATGQRVTLRCSPRSGDLSVYWYQQSLDQGLQFLIQYYNGEERAKGNILERFSAQQFPDLHSELNLSSLELGDSALYFCASRRGLEAGTQYFGPGTRLTVL.

V usage is TRBV14 and J usage is TRBJ2-1; 10 bases map to TRBD2. Germline lookup yields CDR1 SGHDN and CDR2 FVKESK. The junction had 10 bases not matched to a gene; V was cut back by 0 bases and J by 5 bases. The CDR3 length is 18 residues. CDR3 DNA: TGTGCCAGCAGCCAAGATATGGGGGGACTAGCGAGAGACAATGAGCAGTTCTTC. This sequence encodes CASSQDMGGLARDNEQFF. The variable domain in full, completed from reference TRBV14 and TRBJ2-1, reads EAGVTQFPSHSVIEKGQTVTLRCDPISGHDNLYWYRRVMGKEIKFLLHFVKESKQDESGMPNNRFLAERTGGTYSTLKVQPAELEDSGVYFCASSQDMGGLARDNEQFFGPGTRLTVL.

The chain has TRBV7-8 and TRBJ2-7; D gene ambiguous. This CDR3 has 11 amino acids. Trimming took off 3 bases at V and 6 bases at J, with 6 bases between the two ends. Germline CDR1 reads SGHVS; CDR2 reads FQNEAQ. CDR3: CASSFSTEQYF. The CDR3 bases are TGTGCCAGCAGCTTTAGTACCGAGCAGTACTTC.